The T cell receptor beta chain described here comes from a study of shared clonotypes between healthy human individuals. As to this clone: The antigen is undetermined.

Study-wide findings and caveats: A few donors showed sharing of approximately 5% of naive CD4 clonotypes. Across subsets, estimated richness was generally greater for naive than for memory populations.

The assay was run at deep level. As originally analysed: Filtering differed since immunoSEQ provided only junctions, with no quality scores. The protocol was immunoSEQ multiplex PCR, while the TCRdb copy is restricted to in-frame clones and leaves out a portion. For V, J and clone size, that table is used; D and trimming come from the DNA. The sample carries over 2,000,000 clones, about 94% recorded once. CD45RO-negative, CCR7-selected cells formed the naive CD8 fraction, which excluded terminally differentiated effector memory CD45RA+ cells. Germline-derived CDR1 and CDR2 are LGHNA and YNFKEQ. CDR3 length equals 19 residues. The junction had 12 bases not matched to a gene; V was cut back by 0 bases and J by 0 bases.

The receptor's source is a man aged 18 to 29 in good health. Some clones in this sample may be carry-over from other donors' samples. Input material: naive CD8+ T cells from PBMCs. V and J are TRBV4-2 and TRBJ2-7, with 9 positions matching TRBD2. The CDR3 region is CASSQELAGREGPSYEQYF. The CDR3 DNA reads TGTGCCAGCAGCCAAGAGCTAGCGGGAAGGGAGGGTCCCTCCTACGAGCAGTACTTC.